A selection of T cell receptor beta chains follows, all from one sample in a study of response to subunit inactivated influenza vaccine. In TCRdb, the RT-PCR reads were re-called with MiXCR into one record per CDR3 protein. Of hundreds of thousands of distinct CDR3 sequences detected, approximately 17% appear once; the ten largest clones hold roughly a tenth. Sequenced material: PBMCs from blood, taken roughly 5 days after vaccination. The origin of the receptors is a middle-aged man who received an inactivated influenza vaccine. The CDR3 runs from the conserved cysteine through the conserved F or W. Clone size appears in some rows only: once, few, many, or a class for an expanded clone.

V gene	J gene	clone size	CDR3 protein
TRBV29-1	TRBJ2-1	NA	CSASRTSGGADEQFF
TRBV4-3	TRBJ1-1	NA	CASSPQSALNTEAFF
TRBV27	TRBJ2-7	NA	CASRPGTGGSHEQYF
TRBV5-1	TRBJ1-1	NA	CASSLRTGVIRTEAFF
TRBV28	TRBJ2-7	many	CATDTGHYEQYF
TRBV3-1	TRBJ2-5	few	CASSQGLAGRQETQYF
TRBV10-2	TRBJ2-1	few	CAAAGGNEQFF
TRBV7-9	TRBJ2-7	NA	CASGRDRSSYEQYF
TRBV11-2	TRBJ1-6	many	CASRLGEWRGSPSPLHF
TRBV20-1	TRBJ2-1	NA	CSASEPSGSGNEQFF
TRBV27	TRBJ2-2	NA	CASRMDFNTGELFF
TRBV20-1	TRBJ1-5	NA	CSAARDFYNQPQHF
TRBV27	TRBJ2-4	NA	CASGGTGFQYF
TRBV15	TRBJ1-5	few	CATSRGQGARTNQPQHF
TRBV6-5	TRBJ2-7	NA	CASSYLANLDEQYF
TRBV7-2	TRBJ2-1	NA	CASSLDRGMGFF
TRBV4-3	TRBJ2-3	NA	CASSQDGGGVTQYF
TRBV3-1	TRBJ2-5	few	CASSPNRARTQYF
TRBV20-1	TRBJ1-5	few	CSARTTGGSNQPQHF
TRBV12-3/TRBV12-4	TRBJ2-7	few	CASSPALAGGGEQYF
TRBV28	TRBJ2-2	many	CASSPLRDRGGELFF
TRBV15	TRBJ1-6	NA	CATSTLDSRSPLHF
TRBV9	TRBJ2-3	many	CASSTRTGTTDTQYF
TRBV27	TRBJ2-5	NA	CASSLYSGSFGETQYF
TRBV5-1	TRBJ2-7	NA	CASSFRQGAGEQYF